Below are 11 T cell receptor beta chains sequenced from a single sample in a study of blood T cell repertoires in COVID-19. Sequenced by immunoSEQ multiplex PCR; TCRdb stores in-frame clones only, minus some. Of roughly 74,000 clones in the sample, 88% were seen once. The specimen was peripheral blood. All receptors derive from an elderly woman with active or convalescent COVID-19.

The chain uses TRBV4-3 and TRBJ2-5; weak D call: TRBD2 (6 bases). The CDR3 has 14 amino acids. Germline V lookup: CDR1 LGHNA, CDR2 YSLEER. V gave up 1 base and J gave up 5 bases, with 11 bases separating them. The CDR3 nucleotides are TGCGCCAGCAGCCAAGTCCCAGGGAGGGAGACCCAGTACTTC. The encoded protein is CASSQVPGRETQYF.

This clone occurred once. The chain couples TRBV5-1 to TRBJ1-3, with 9 bases identical to TRBD1. Germline trimming cut 4 bases from V and 5 bases from J; bases unmatched to any gene: 10. Germline CDR1 SGHRS, CDR2 YFSETQ. This CDR3 is built from 16 residues. CDR3 in DNA: TGCGCCAGCAGCCACGATACAGGGGGCCCGCGAAACACCATATATTTT. This codes for CASSHDTGGPRNTIYF.

The chain combines TRBV7-9 with TRBJ1-3, with D possibly TRBD1 on 6 matching bases. CDR1 is SEHNR, CDR2 FQNEAQ, per germline (reference sequence). V was pared by 5 bases and J by 4 bases, with 12 bases between. CDR3 length equals 14 residues. CDR3 in amino acids: CASSGRTAGNTIYF. The CDR3 DNA is TGTGCCAGCAGCGGACGGACAGCCGGAAACACCATATATTTT.

This sequence joins TRBV6-5 and TRBJ1-2; no definite D call. This CDR3 is built from 13 residues. Germline-derived CDR1 and CDR2 are MNHEY and SVGAGI. Between the trimmed V and J ends, which lost 10 bases and 4 bases, there was a span of 16 bases. The CDR3 here is CATRVPAAYGYTF. CDR3 in DNA: TGTGCCACTCGCGTCCCTGCGGCCTATGGCTACACCTTC.

The genes are TRBV6-2 or TRBV6-3 and TRBJ1-1; D uncertain. V dropped 2 bases and J dropped 7 bases, with 11 bases sitting between them. Germline assignment: CDR1 MNHEY and CDR2 SVGEGT. This CDR3 region has 13 residues. The CDR3 loop is CASSYEGRREAFF. CDR3 DNA: TGTGCCAGCAGTTACGAAGGCAGGCGTGAAGCTTTCTTT.

The rearrangement links TRBV19 to TRBJ2-6, with D possibly being TRBD2 (6 bases). This CDR3 contains 15 residues. V shed 3 bases and J shed 5 bases, with 11 bases lying between them. In germline, CDR1 is LNHDA, CDR2 SQIVND (reference sequence). The CDR3 here is CASSIEGTWANVLTF. CDR3 in DNA: TGTGCCAGTAGTATTGAGGGGACTTGGGCCAACGTCCTGACTTTC.

The chain combines TRBV5-1 with TRBJ2-2; 11 nucleotides agree with TRBD2. Trimming cost V 4 bases and J 2 bases; bases outside gene matches: 4. This CDR3 comprises 16 residues. Looked up from germline, CDR1 is SGHRS and CDR2 is YFSETQ. The CDR3 protein is CASSPLAGGNTGELFF. Here the CDR3 DNA reads TGCGCCAGCAGCCCTCTAGCGGGAGGAAACACCGGGGAGCTGTTTTTT.

This chain connects TRBV10-3 to TRBJ2-2; tentative D call: TRBD1 (6 bases). Deletions cut 0 bases from V and 6 bases from J, with 11 bases between. This CDR3 contains 15 residues. CDR1 is ENHRY, CDR2 SYGVKD, per germline. CDR3 DNA: TGTGCCATCAGTGAGTCGATTGAGGGGGCCGGGGAGCTGTTTTTT. Residues: CAISESIEGAGELFF.

In DNA form, the CDR3 reads TGTGCCAGCAGCGTACAGGAGCCATCCTACGAGCAGTACTTC. Amino acid sequence: CASSVQEPSYEQYF. V gene TRBV21-1 combines with J gene TRBJ2-7; the table's D gene call, TRBD1, was not cross checked with the DNA. TRBV21-1 is given as a pseudogene. The CDR3 is 14 residues long.

V usage is TRBV30 and J usage is TRBJ1-5; D may be TRBD1 (5 bases). Trimming cost V 2 bases and J 6 bases, with 11 bases left between them. Germline V gene sequence: CDR1 GTSNPN, CDR2 SVGIG (reference sequence). The CDR3 sequence is 13 residues long. This CDR3 reads CAWSKGPFQPQHF. The CDR3 DNA reads as TGTGCCTGGAGTAAGGGGCCTTTTCAGCCCCAGCATTTT.

The rearrangement joins TRBV6-2 or TRBV6-3 to TRBJ2-7; 8 bases match TRBD1. The V and J ends lost 6 bases and 5 bases, in that order; junction bases with no gene match: 9. The germline CDR1 and CDR2 sequences are MNHEY and SVGEGT. The CDR3 has 14 amino acids. DNA for the CDR3: TGTGCCAGCAGCATGGCAGGGACAGGCCACGAGCAGTACTTC. Translated, it gives CASSMAGTGHEQYF.